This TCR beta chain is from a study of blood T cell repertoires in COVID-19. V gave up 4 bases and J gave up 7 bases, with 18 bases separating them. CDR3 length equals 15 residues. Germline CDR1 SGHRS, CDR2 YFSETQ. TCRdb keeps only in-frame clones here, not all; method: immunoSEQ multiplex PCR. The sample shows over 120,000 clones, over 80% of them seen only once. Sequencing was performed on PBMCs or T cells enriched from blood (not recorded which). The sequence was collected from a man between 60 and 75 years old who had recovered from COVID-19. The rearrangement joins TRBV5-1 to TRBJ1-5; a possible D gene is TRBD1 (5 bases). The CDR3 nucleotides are TGCGCCAGCAGCCCGGACCCGGGGGTAGGGCAGCCCCAGCATTTT. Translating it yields CASSPDPGVGQPQHF.